This T cell receptor beta chain was sequenced in a study of Ad26.COV2.S vaccination and SARS-CoV-2 variants. Study context: Ad26.COV2.S arm of COV1001 included the donor.

The data were produced by immunoSEQ multiplex PCR, yet TCRdb's version contains in-frame clones alone and is incomplete. Of some 340,000 clones listed, about 86% are singletons. Stated treatment: about 20 received Ad26.COV2.S at low or high dose, single or two shots; several received placebo; per-sample allocation not given. Samples were taken on day 63 after the first vaccine or placebo injection. The germline V and J ends were trimmed by 3 bases and 7 bases, with 12 bases remaining between them. This CDR3 has 13 amino acids. From germline, CDR1 is LNHNV and CDR2 YYDKDF (reference sequence). The chain uses TRBV15 and TRBJ1-1; D is unclear. This clonotype was obtained from a person aged 18-65 years who received the Ad26.COV2.S COVID-19 vaccine or a placebo. Sequenced here: peripheral blood, sampled in a trial of Ad26.COV2.S vaccine versus placebo. The CDR3 DNA sequence: TGTGCCACCAGCAGGGCCTGGGCGGATGAAGCTTTCTTT. This gives the protein CATSRAWADEAFF.